Listed below are T cell receptor beta chains from one sample, sequenced in a study of beta chain features in type 1 diabetes. Libraries were prepared by immunoSEQ multiplex PCR; TCRdb keeps only in-frame clonotypes and omits some of them. Here the sample spans 400,000 to 550,000 clones, about an eighth being singletons. The sample comprised naive CD4+ T cells from blood. These receptors came from a woman aged 18-30 years in good health. Each CDR3 is given with its conserved first and last residue. The D gene is left open where the match is weak. Size is omitted from some rows. Given values are once, few, many or a class for expanded clones.

cdr3_aa: CASSYSGQQLFF
cdr3_nt: TGTGCCAGCAGTTACTCCGGGCAGCAACTGTTTTTT
clone_size: few
d_call: .
v_call: TRBV6-5
j_call: TRBJ1-4

cdr3_aa: CASSLSSGNTIYF
cdr3_nt: TGTGCCAGCAGCTTGAGCTCTGGAAACACCATATATTTT
clone_size: few
d_call: .
v_call: TRBV7-9
j_call: TRBJ1-3

cdr3_aa: CASSPTGSGANVLTF
cdr3_nt: TGTGCCAGCAGCCCCACAGGGTCTGGGGCCAACGTCCTGACTTTC
clone_size: .
d_call: .
v_call: TRBV28
j_call: TRBJ2-6

cdr3_aa: CASGNSGQGYEQYF
cdr3_nt: TGTGCCAGCGGCAACTCCGGGCAGGGTTACGAGCAGTACTTC
clone_size: many
d_call: .
v_call: TRBV25-1
j_call: TRBJ2-7

cdr3_aa: CASSIPVNSGNTIYF
cdr3_nt: TGTGCCAGCAGCATCCCAGTGAACTCTGGAAACACCATATATTTT
clone_size: few
d_call: .
v_call: TRBV7-9
j_call: TRBJ1-3

cdr3_aa: CASSSLGGQGKFF
cdr3_nt: TGTGCCAGCAGCTCACTGGGGGGACAGGGAAAATTCTTT
clone_size: .
d_call: TRBD1
v_call: TRBV7-6
j_call: TRBJ1-1

cdr3_aa: CASSKDRRGETQYF
cdr3_nt: TGTGCCAGTAGCAAGGACAGGCGAGGGGAGACCCAGTACTTC
clone_size: .
d_call: TRBD1
v_call: TRBV19
j_call: TRBJ2-5

cdr3_aa: CASTHLAGSYNEQFF
cdr3_nt: TGTGCCAGCACCCACCTAGCGGGGTCCTACAATGAGCAGTTCTTC
clone_size: few
d_call: TRBD2
v_call: TRBV9
j_call: TRBJ2-1

cdr3_aa: CASSSLMGEQFF
cdr3_nt: TGTGCCAGCAGCTCCCTCATGGGAGAGCAGTTCTTC
clone_size: few
d_call: .
v_call: TRBV7-2
j_call: TRBJ2-1

cdr3_aa: CASRRDREETQYF
cdr3_nt: TGTGCCAGCAGGAGGGACAGGGAAGAGACCCAGTACTTC
clone_size: few
d_call: TRBD1
v_call: TRBV2
j_call: TRBJ2-5

cdr3_aa: CASSGRTGRDTEAFF
cdr3_nt: TGTGCCAGCAGCGGGAGGACAGGGAGGGACACTGAAGCTTTCTTT
clone_size: .
d_call: TRBD1
v_call: TRBV7-9
j_call: TRBJ1-1

cdr3_aa: CASSLGGGDTDTQYF
cdr3_nt: TGTGCCAGCAGCTTAGGTGGGGGGGACACAGATACGCAGTATTTT
clone_size: few
d_call: TRBD2
v_call: TRBV7-2
j_call: TRBJ2-3

cdr3_aa: CASSQALRGLDTQYF
cdr3_nt: TGTGCCAGCAGCCAAGCGCTTAGGGGACTAGATACGCAGTATTTT
clone_size: .
d_call: .
v_call: TRBV4-2
j_call: TRBJ2-3

cdr3_aa: CASSSNQGVGTEAFF
cdr3_nt: TGTGCCAGCTCAAGCAATCAGGGGGTGGGCACTGAAGCTTTCTTT
clone_size: .
d_call: TRBD1
v_call: TRBV18
j_call: TRBJ1-1

cdr3_aa: CATSAGHFNYGYTF
cdr3_nt: TGTGCCACCAGCGCTGGACACTTTAACTATGGCTACACCTTC
clone_size: .
d_call: .
v_call: TRBV15
j_call: TRBJ1-2

cdr3_aa: CASSRYQVWDEKLFF
cdr3_nt: TGTGCCAGCAGCCGTTATCAGGTGTGGGATGAAAAACTGTTTTTT
clone_size: .
d_call: .
v_call: TRBV7-9
j_call: TRBJ1-4

cdr3_aa: CASARAAGGTDTQYF
cdr3_nt: TGTGCCAGCGCGCGAGCGGCGGGGGGCACAGATACGCAGTATTTT
clone_size: few
d_call: TRBD2
v_call: TRBV6-5
j_call: TRBJ2-3

cdr3_aa: CASSFRDVYNEQFF
cdr3_nt: TGTGCCAGCAGCTTTCGGGACGTCTACAATGAGCAGTTCTTC
clone_size: .
d_call: .
v_call: TRBV7-9
j_call: TRBJ2-1

cdr3_aa: CASRGSSTDTQYF
cdr3_nt: TGTGCCAGCAGAGGATCCAGTACAGATACGCAGTATTTT
clone_size: .
d_call: .
v_call: TRBV7-3
j_call: TRBJ2-3

cdr3_aa: CATSTGGNEKLFF
cdr3_nt: TGCGCCACCTCCACAGGGGGTAATGAAAAACTGTTTTTT
clone_size: .
d_call: TRBD1
v_call: TRBV5-1
j_call: TRBJ1-4

cdr3_aa: CASSLAAGGAYEQYF
cdr3_nt: TGTGCCAGCAGCTTAGCAGCGGGAGGGGCCTACGAGCAGTACTTC
clone_size: few
d_call: TRBD2
v_call: TRBV7-2
j_call: TRBJ2-7

cdr3_aa: CASSLVGLVLNEQFF
cdr3_nt: TGTGCCAGCAGCTTGGTGGGACTAGTACTAAATGAGCAGTTCTTC
clone_size: .
d_call: TRBD2
v_call: TRBV7-3
j_call: TRBJ2-1

cdr3_aa: CASSRDRGYEQFF
cdr3_nt: TGTGCCAGTAGCCGGGACAGGGGTTATGAGCAGTTCTTC
clone_size: .
d_call: TRBD1
v_call: TRBV19
j_call: TRBJ2-1

cdr3_aa: CATTSGGTQYF
cdr3_nt: TGTGCCACCACCTCCGGGGGTACGCAGTATTTT
clone_size: .
d_call: .
v_call: TRBV6-4
j_call: TRBJ2-3

cdr3_aa: CASSLTTGETQYF
cdr3_nt: TGCGCCAGCAGCCTCACGACTGGAGAGACCCAGTACTTC
clone_size: few
d_call: .
v_call: TRBV5-1
j_call: TRBJ2-5

cdr3_aa: CASSQESLASSPLHF
cdr3_nt: TGTGCCAGCAGCCAAGAATCGCTTGCAAGTTCACCCCTCCACTTT
clone_size: .
d_call: .
v_call: TRBV14
j_call: TRBJ1-6

cdr3_aa: CASLRGQQETQYF
cdr3_nt: TGTGCCAGCTTGAGGGGACAGCAAGAGACCCAGTACTTC
clone_size: .
d_call: TRBD1
v_call: TRBV18
j_call: TRBJ2-5

cdr3_aa: CASSGISSGANVLTF
cdr3_nt: TGTGCCAGTAGTGGAATTAGCTCTGGGGCCAACGTCCTGACTTTC
clone_size: few
d_call: .
v_call: TRBV19
j_call: TRBJ2-6

cdr3_aa: CAWSVSRYEQYF
cdr3_nt: TGTGCCTGGAGTGTTTCTAGGTACGAGCAGTACTTC
clone_size: .
d_call: .
v_call: TRBV30
j_call: TRBJ2-7

cdr3_aa: CASAKTGSRGNEKLFF
cdr3_nt: TGTGCTAGTGCCAAGACCGGCTCTCGGGGTAATGAAAAACTGTTTTTT
clone_size: .
d_call: .
v_call: TRBV12-5
j_call: TRBJ1-4

cdr3_aa: CSGLRGGEKLFF
cdr3_nt: TGCAGCGGGCTCAGGGGCGGTGAAAAACTGTTTTTT
clone_size: many
d_call: .
v_call: TRBV29-1
j_call: TRBJ1-4

cdr3_aa: CASSYSTVTGELFF
cdr3_nt: TGTGCCAGCAGTTACTCGACTGTCACCGGGGAGCTGTTTTTT
clone_size: .
d_call: .
v_call: TRBV6-5
j_call: TRBJ2-2

cdr3_aa: CASSSSILVGANVLTF
cdr3_nt: TGTGCCAGCAGTTCCTCAATCCTCGTAGGGGCCAACGTCCTGACTTTC
clone_size: .
d_call: .
v_call: TRBV27
j_call: TRBJ2-6

cdr3_aa: CASSQPWLGQPQHF
cdr3_nt: TGCGCCAGCAGCCAACCCTGGCTCGGCCAGCCCCAGCATTTT
clone_size: .
d_call: .
v_call: TRBV4-1
j_call: TRBJ1-5

cdr3_aa: CASSFTGNTIYF
cdr3_nt: TGTGCCAGCAGCTTCACGGGAAACACCATATATTTT
clone_size: .
d_call: .
v_call: TRBV7-2
j_call: TRBJ1-3

cdr3_aa: CASSVVAGQETQYF
cdr3_nt: TGCGCCAGCAGCGTTGTAGCGGGACAAGAGACCCAGTACTTC
clone_size: few
d_call: TRBD2
v_call: TRBV5-1
j_call: TRBJ2-5

cdr3_aa: CASSQDAGVSGETQYF
cdr3_nt: TGTGCCAGCAGCCAAGATGCGGGGGTGAGCGGAGAGACCCAGTACTTC
clone_size: .
d_call: TRBD2
v_call: TRBV14
j_call: TRBJ2-5

cdr3_aa: CASSSEPGQGREDEAFF
cdr3_nt: TGTGCCAGCAGCTCCGAGCCGGGACAGGGTCGGGAGGATGAAGCTTTCTTT
clone_size: few
d_call: TRBD1
v_call: TRBV13
j_call: TRBJ1-1

cdr3_aa: CASSLRGELFF
cdr3_nt: TGTGCCAGCAGTCTCCGGGGGGAGCTGTTTTTT
clone_size: .
d_call: .
v_call: TRBV28
j_call: TRBJ2-2

cdr3_aa: CSVDSRRGVALDTQYF
cdr3_nt: TGCAGCGTTGATAGCCGGCGGGGGGTTGCACTGGATACGCAGTATTTT
clone_size: few
d_call: TRBD2
v_call: TRBV29-1
j_call: TRBJ2-3

cdr3_aa: CSGSPGADGYTF
cdr3_nt: TGCAGCGGATCCCCAGGGGCGGACGGCTACACCTTC
clone_size: .
d_call: .
v_call: TRBV29-1
j_call: TRBJ1-2

cdr3_aa: CASSYSTAYEQYF
cdr3_nt: TGTGCCAGCAGTTACTCGACTGCGTACGAGCAGTACTTC
clone_size: once
d_call: .
v_call: TRBV6-5
j_call: TRBJ2-7

cdr3_aa: CASSRGANTGELFF
cdr3_nt: TGTGCCAGCAGCCGAGGGGCGAACACCGGGGAGCTGTTTTTT
clone_size: .
d_call: .
v_call: TRBV14
j_call: TRBJ2-2

cdr3_aa: CASSQAGLTWETQYF
cdr3_nt: TGTGCCAGCAGCCAGGCTGGACTTACGTGGGAGACCCAGTACTTC
clone_size: .
d_call: .
v_call: TRBV11-2
j_call: TRBJ2-5

cdr3_aa: CATSRDQNTIIGNEQFF
cdr3_nt: TGTGCCACCAGCAGAGATCAGAATACAATTATCGGCAATGAGCAGTTCTTC
clone_size: .
d_call: .
v_call: TRBV15
j_call: TRBJ2-1

cdr3_aa: CASSESGSGNTIYF
cdr3_nt: TGTGCCAGCAGTGAGTCAGGTAGTGGAAACACCATATATTTT
clone_size: .
d_call: .
v_call: TRBV2
j_call: TRBJ1-3

cdr3_aa: CASSSTGFEQYF
cdr3_nt: TGTGCCAGCAGCTCGACAGGGTTCGAGCAGTACTTC
clone_size: .
d_call: TRBD1
v_call: TRBV7-2
j_call: TRBJ2-7

cdr3_aa: CASSRRGYEQYF
cdr3_nt: TGTGCCAGCAGCCGCCGGGGGTACGAGCAGTACTTC
clone_size: .
d_call: .
v_call: TRBV2
j_call: TRBJ2-7